The text below deals with one T cell receptor (beta chain). This specimen comes from a study of blood T cell repertoires in COVID-19. Looking at the study overall: Researchers got acute and convalescent COVID-19 samples from the United States, Italy and Spain. Sample material is recorded as cDNA or gDNA derived from T cells, B-cell-depleted T cells, or PBMCs.

In the original analysis: For nucleated cells, counts were estimated from reference gene primer amplification. Clones were read by immunoSEQ multiplex PCR, and TCRdb kept only the in-frame ones, dropping some. D and trimming come from the DNA, and the V and J calls and clone size come from that table. The data show 360,000 or so clones, nearly 90% seen once. Source material: peripheral blood. The TCR was taken from a man younger than 30 with active or convalescent COVID-19.

The CDR3 reads CASTREVEAFF. CDR3 sequence (DNA): TGTGCCAGCACCCGGGAGGTTGAAGCTTTCTTT. The chain uses TRBV12-3 or TRBV12-4 and TRBJ1-1; unclear D gene. The CDR3 consists of 11 residues. Between the trimmed V and J ends, which lost 7 bases and 7 bases, there was a span of 10 bases.